One and the same sample provided the 18 T cell receptor beta chains below, sequenced in a study of PD-1 blockade in classical Hodgkin lymphoma. The time point is: cycle 4 day 1 (C4D1), after 6 weeks of nivolumab. In every patient, relapse followed autologous stem cell transplantation, while exposure to brentuximab vedotin differed. Purification of CD4+ T cells from thawed PBMCs was achieved by magnetic negative selection. The method was immunoSEQ multiplex PCR; TCRdb's version includes in-frame clones alone and lacks a portion of them. Of tens of thousands of clones listed, around 87% are singletons. Sequencing was performed on CD4+ T cells from blood, taken before the fourth cycle of nivolumab. These receptors all stem from a human donor with classical Hodgkin lymphoma.

The chain employs TRBV7-6 and TRBJ2-2, with TRBD1 identical over 11 bases. The CDR3 runs to 16 residues. CDR1 SGHVS and CDR2 FNYEAQ come from the germline V gene. J gave up 5 bases and V 5 bases, and 7 bases lay outside the gene matches. The CDR3 loop reads CASSTPGQGATGELFF. CDR3 coding DNA: TGTGCCAGCAGCACCCCTGGACAGGGGGCTACCGGGGAGCTGTTTTTT.

The chain couples TRBV27 to TRBJ2-7; D is perhaps TRBD1 or TRBD2 (5 bases each). V dropped 6 bases and J dropped 3 bases, with 12 bases sitting between them. Per germline, CDR1 MNHEY and CDR2 SMNVEV (reference sequence). The CDR3 is made up of 13 amino acids. CDR3 coding DNA: TGTGCCAGCAGCCCCGGGACCTACTACGAGCAGTACTTC. Residues: CASSPGTYYEQYF.

This chain connects TRBV27 to TRBJ2-7; 9 nucleotides match TRBD2. J gave up 3 bases and V 4 bases, and 4 bases lay outside the gene matches. From germline, CDR1 is MNHEY and CDR2 SMNVEV (reference sequence). There are 14 residues in the CDR3. The CDR3 protein is CASSSLSGSYEQYF. CDR3 sequence (DNA): TGTGCCAGCAGTTCTCTTAGCGGGAGCTACGAGCAGTACTTC.

The rearrangement uses TRBV5-4 and TRBJ1-6, with a possible D match to TRBD1 (5 bases). Trimming stripped 3 bases from V and 10 bases from J, with 17 bases between. The CDR3 runs to 15 residues. Germline CDR1 reads SGHNT; CDR2 reads YYREEE (reference sequence). CDR3 DNA: TGTGCCAGCAGCTCAGATACAGGAGCTGGATCACCCCTCCACTTT. Translating it yields CASSSDTGAGSPLHF.

The genes are TRBV6-5 and TRBJ1-1; TRBD1 agrees at 8 bases. Germline lookup yields CDR1 MNHEY and CDR2 SVGAGI. The CDR3 contains 14 residues. Losses at the gene ends were 5 bases for V and 4 bases for J; bases not matched to a gene: 6. The CDR3 region has the DNA TGTGCCAGCAGTCAACGGACAGGGCGCACTGAAGCTTTCTTT. Translating gives CASSQRTGRTEAFF.

V is TRBV30 and J is TRBJ2-5, with TRBD1 matching 9 bases. The J segment lost 5 bases and the V segment lost 4 bases, leaving 8 bases of the junction unmatched. Per germline, CDR1 GTSNPN and CDR2 SVGIG (reference sequence). This CDR3 comprises 14 residues. CDR3 amino acids: CAWTTGTGLETQYF. The DNA for the CDR3 is TGTGCCTGGACGACCGGGACAGGGCTTGAGACCCAGTACTTC.

J is TRBJ2-3 and V is TRBV2; 11 bases fit TRBD2. The CDR3 sequence is 13 residues long. Germline V gene data show CDR1 as SNHLY and CDR2 as FYNNEI. After removal of 9 bases from V and 1 base from J, the junction contained 0 bases not matched to a gene. In DNA, the CDR3 is TGTGCCAGGACTAGCGGGGGCACAGATACGCAGTATTTT. This gives the protein CARTSGGTDTQYF.

The chain has TRBV4-1 and TRBJ2-7; D gene uncertain. CDR1 and CDR2 (germline): MGHRA, YSYEKL. The CDR3 spans 16 residues. V was clipped by 0 bases and J by 2 bases, with 14 bases between them. CDR3 sequence reads: CASSQDTPAATYEQYF. DNA for the CDR3: TGCGCCAGCAGCCAAGACACCCCGGCAGCCACCTACGAGCAGTACTTC.

This chain links TRBV28 with TRBJ2-5; 9 bases line up with TRBD2. The CDR3 totals 17 residues. The germline gives CDR1 MDHEN, CDR2 SYDVKM. Losses at the gene ends were 3 bases for V and 5 bases for J; bases not matched to a gene: 13. CDR3 loop: CASSFPAGGPLGETQYF. The CDR3 DNA reads as TGTGCCAGCAGTTTCCCGGCGGGAGGGCCCCTGGGGGAGACCCAGTACTTC.

V usage is TRBV7-9 and J usage is TRBJ2-4; TRBD1 matches at 7 bases. The V segment lost 5 bases and the J segment 0 bases; nucleotides outside the gene matches: 4. Germline CDR1 is SEHNR and CDR2 is FQNEAQ (reference sequence). The CDR3 loop spans 15 amino acids. CDR3 in amino acids: CASSPQGVAKNIQYF. The CDR3 DNA reads as TGTGCCAGCAGCCCGCAGGGGGTAGCCAAAAACATTCAGTACTTC.

The gene calls are TRBV6-5 and TRBJ1-1; no reliable D call. This CDR3 is 14 amino acids long. Germline V gene sequence: CDR1 MNHEY, CDR2 SVGAGI. V shed 3 bases and J shed 3 bases, with 11 bases lying between them. The CDR3 bases are TGTGCCAGCAGTTATGTCCCCCGGGACACTGAAGCTTTCTTT. Its protein is CASSYVPRDTEAFF.

CDR3 residues: CASRKDFRYGYTF. The CDR3 DNA reads as TGTGCCAGCAGGAAGGACTTTCGCTATGGCTACACCTTC. The chain couples TRBV27 to TRBJ1-2; D not certain. With 6 bases removed from V and 4 bases from J, the gap between germline ends came to 12 bases. The CDR3 covers 13 residues. Germline loops: CDR1 MNHEY, CDR2 SMNVEV (reference sequence).

This clone was found a few times. The chain employs TRBV4-1 and TRBJ2-7; TRBD2 matches 11 bases. Per the germline V gene, CDR1 is MGHRA and CDR2 is YSYEKL. The CDR3 spans 15 residues. J was trimmed by 11 bases and V by 1 base; bases with no gene match: 10. CDR3 residues: CASSQVVTSGRSEYF. For the CDR3, the DNA is TGCGCCAGCAGCCAAGTGGTAACTAGCGGGAGATCGGAGTACTTC.

J is TRBJ2-5 and V is TRBV15; TRBD2 aligns across 7 bases. V shed 2 bases, J shed 5 bases, and the junction held 8 bases outside the gene matches. CDR3 size: 15 residues. Germline V gene lookup returns CDR1 LNHNV and CDR2 YYDKDF (reference sequence). The CDR3: CATSRQLVGGETQYF. The CDR3 DNA reads as TGTGCCACCAGCAGACAACTAGTGGGGGGGGAGACCCAGTACTTC. The variable domain in full, with the rest retrieved from reference TRBV15 and TRBJ2-5, is DAMVIQNPRYQVTQFGKPVTLSCSQTLNHNVMYWYQQKSSQAPKLLFHYYDKDFNNEADTPDNFQSRRPNTSFCFLDIRSPGLGDTAMYLCATSRQLVGGETQYFGPGTRLLVL.

The V gene is TRBV7-7, the J gene TRBJ2-5, with D possibly being TRBD1 (8 bases). CDR3 length equals 14 residues. Trimming removed 7 bases from V and 5 bases from J, with 17 bases in between. Germline assignment: CDR1 SSHAT and CDR2 FNYEAQ (reference sequence). The CDR3 DNA is TGTGCCAGCATTCACAGGGGGGGTGTGGAGACCCAGTACTTC. Translated: CASIHRGGVETQYF. The whole variable domain, filled in from reference TRBV7-7 and TRBJ2-5, reads GAGVSQSPRYKVTKRGQDVTLRCDPISSHATLYWYQQALGQGPEFLTYFNYEAQPDKSGLPSDRFSAERPEGSISTLTIQRTEQRDSAMYRCASIHRGGVETQYFGPGTRLLVL.

V is TRBV10-1 and J is TRBJ2-5; the match to TRBD1 covers 7 bases. There are 13 residues in the CDR3. CDR1 WNHNN and CDR2 SYGVQD come from the germline V gene (reference sequence). V shed 6 bases, J shed 5 bases, and the junction held 6 bases outside the gene matches. CDR3 bases: TGCGCCAGCAGCGGGACAGTCGGGGAGACCCAGTACTTC. Its translation is CASSGTVGETQYF.

V usage is TRBV28 and J usage is TRBJ2-7, with 7 bases lining up with TRBD2. Germline trimming cut 2 bases from V and 5 bases from J; bases unmatched to any gene: 12. Germline CDR1 MDHEN, CDR2 SYDVKM. This CDR3 has 16 residues. The CDR3 region is CASSLRTRGLSHEQYF. CDR3 nucleotide sequence: TGTGCCAGCAGTTTAAGGACGCGGGGACTATCCCACGAGCAGTACTTC.

The chain links TRBV6-5 to TRBJ1-2, with D possibly TRBD1 on 5 matching bases. The CDR3 has 16 amino acids. Germline V gene data show CDR1 as MNHEY and CDR2 as SVGAGI. Between the trimmed V and J ends, which lost 0 bases and 6 bases, there was a span of 17 bases. The CDR3 loop reads CASSYSYDAGFDGYTF. The CDR3 DNA reads TGTGCCAGCAGTTACTCGTACGATGCAGGGTTTGATGGCTACACCTTC.